The 10 T cell receptor beta chains below come from one sample, sequenced in a study of T cells after yellow fever vaccination. In TCRdb, the 5' RACE reads were re-called with MiXCR into one record per CDR3 protein. The table includes about 330,000 distinct CDR3 sequences, roughly 7% detected once. This specimen consisted of PBMCs, obtained approximately 40 days after the first yellow fever vaccination. These receptors were taken from a young man who received the YFV17D yellow fever vaccine.

This clonotype appeared many times. The rearrangement uses TRBV7-2 and TRBJ2-7; no clear D. Trimming cost V 2 bases and J 4 bases, with 15 bases left between them. The germline V gene has CDR1 SGHTA and CDR2 FQGNSA. The CDR3 spans 15 residues. The CDR3 region is CASSLRAENYYEQYF. The CDR3 nucleotides read TGTGCCAGCAGCTTAAGGGCCGAGAATTATTACGAGCAGTACTTC.

The chain carries TRBV10-3 and TRBJ1-2; D is unresolved. CDR3 length: 11 residues. Germline CDR1 is ENHRY and CDR2 is SYGVKD. Between the trimmed V and J ends, which lost 10 bases and 0 bases, there was a span of 6 bases. CDR3 nucleotide sequence: TGTGCCACCGAAGCTAACTATGGCTACACCTTC. It translates to CATEANYGYTF.

The chain links TRBV27 to TRBJ2-3; the D is unclear. Trimming cost V 3 bases and J 5 bases, with 9 bases left between them. Germline CDR1 reads MNHEY; CDR2 reads SMNVEV (reference sequence). The CDR3 is made up of 13 amino acids. CDR3 protein: CASSFAGRDTQYF. In DNA, the CDR3 is TGTGCCAGCAGTTTTGCAGGCCGAGATACGCAGTATTTT.

The J gene is TRBJ2-5, the V gene TRBV6-2 or TRBV6-3; D is unclear. The CDR3 has 12 residues. V lost 6 bases and J 3 bases, leaving 8 bases between the germline ends. The germline V gene has CDR1 MNHEY and CDR2 SVGEGT. The CDR3 DNA sequence: TGTGCCAGCAGCGACCCAAAAGAGACCCAGTACTTC. Its protein product is CASSDPKETQYF.

In its sample, this clonotype was seen a few times. The J gene is TRBJ2-7, the V gene TRBV20-1, with 14 bases matching TRBD2. V shed 5 bases, J shed 6 bases, and the junction held 6 bases outside the gene matches. This CDR3 spans 14 amino acids. In germline, CDR1 is DFQATT, CDR2 SNEGSKA (reference sequence). The DNA of the CDR3 is TGCAGTGCTGGGGGACTAGCGGGGGTCTTCGAGCAGTACTTC. Translated, it gives CSAGGLAGVFEQYF.

This clonotype has a handful of counts. The chain links TRBV14 to TRBJ2-3; 7 nucleotides agree with TRBD1. The germline CDR1 and CDR2 sequences are SGHDN and FVKESK. The trim removed 1 base at V and 5 bases at J, leaving 3 bases unmatched. The CDR3 contains 14 residues. The CDR3 DNA reads TGTGCCAGCAGCCAAGTAGGGGGCAGAGATACGCAGTATTTT. Translation: CASSQVGGRDTQYF.

This clonotype showed up just a few times. CDR3 residues: CASSLSYDTEAFF. Written as DNA, the CDR3 is TGTGCCAGCAGTTTATCCTATGACACTGAAGCTTTCTTT. This chain connects TRBV27 to TRBJ1-1; unclear D gene. Germline V gene data show CDR1 as MNHEY and CDR2 as SMNVEV (reference sequence). Trimming left V 0 bases short and J 3 bases short, with 5 bases between. This CDR3 has 13 amino acids.

The CDR3 is CASRISGNEQFF. In DNA form, the CDR3 reads TGTGCCAGCAGAATAAGCGGCAATGAGCAGTTCTTC. The chain joins TRBV7-9 to TRBJ2-1, with D tentatively TRBD2 (5 bases). CDR1 SEHNR and CDR2 FQNEAQ come from the germline V gene (reference sequence). The V gene lost 6 bases and the J gene lost 6 bases, with 9 bases spanning the gap. The CDR3 runs 12 residues.

The table lists this clonotype with a few counts. The chain couples TRBV4-1 to TRBJ1-5; 8 nucleotides match TRBD1. Germline CDR1 reads MGHRA; CDR2 reads YSYEKL. The CDR3 consists of 14 residues. Trimming took 5 bases from V and 5 from J; bases not matched to a gene: 5. CDR3 protein: CASSRGQGDQPQHF. CDR3 nucleotides: TGCGCCAGCAGCAGAGGACAGGGTGATCAGCCCCAGCATTTT.

The chain has TRBV28 and TRBJ2-4; D remains unclear. The V gene's germline CDR1 is MDHEN and CDR2 SYDVKM. Trimming removed 5 bases from V and 1 base from J, with 9 bases in between. This CDR3 region has 14 residues. CDR3 DNA: TGTGCCAGCAGTCCCTTTGAGGCCAAAAACATTCAGTACTTC. This translates into CASSPFEAKNIQYF. The full variable domain, in which reference TRBV28 and TRBJ2-4 provide the parts outside the CDR3, is DVKVTQSSRYLVKRTGEKVFLECVQDMDHENMFWYRQDPGLGLRLIYFSYDVKMKEKGDIPEGYSVSREKKERFSLILESASTNQTSMYLCASSPFEAKNIQYFGAGTRLSVL.